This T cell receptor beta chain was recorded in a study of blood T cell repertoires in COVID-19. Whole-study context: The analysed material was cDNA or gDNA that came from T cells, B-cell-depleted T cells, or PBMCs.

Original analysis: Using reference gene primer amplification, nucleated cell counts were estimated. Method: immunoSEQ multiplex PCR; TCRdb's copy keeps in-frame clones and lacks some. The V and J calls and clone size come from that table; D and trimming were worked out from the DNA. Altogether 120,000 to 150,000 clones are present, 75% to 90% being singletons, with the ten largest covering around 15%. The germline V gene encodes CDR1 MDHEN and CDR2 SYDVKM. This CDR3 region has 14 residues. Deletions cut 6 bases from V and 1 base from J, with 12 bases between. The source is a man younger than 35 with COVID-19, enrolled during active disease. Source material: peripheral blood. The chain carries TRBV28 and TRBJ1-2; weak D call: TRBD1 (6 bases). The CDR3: CASRYRDYNYGYTF. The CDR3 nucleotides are TGTGCCAGCAGATACAGGGATTATAACTATGGCTACACCTTC.